This T cell receptor beta chain was recovered during a study of blood T cell repertoires in COVID-19. The CDR3 runs 13 residues. Trimming left V 5 bases short and J 7 bases short, with 14 bases between. The protocol was immunoSEQ multiplex PCR, while the TCRdb copy is restricted to in-frame clones and leaves out a portion. The data hold fewer than 500,000 clones, with roughly 90% observed a single time. The TCR sequence derives from a woman in her thirties with acute COVID-19. The J gene is TRBJ1-2, the V gene TRBV12-3 or TRBV12-4; D is ambiguous. The sample consisted of PBMCs or T cells enriched from blood (not recorded which). CDR3 nucleotides: TGTGCCAGCAGTCCCTCCCAGTTCCGTGGCTACACCTTC. Protein product: CASSPSQFRGYTF.